This entry lists 18 T cell receptor beta chains sequenced from one sample in a study of CD8 T cells in Susac syndrome. A quantity of 0.5 to 1 ug RNA underwent reverse transcription using random hexamers. TCRdb recomputed calls from the immunoSEQ multiplex PCR reads with MiXCR, one row per CDR3 protein. The sample comprises 100,000 to 150,000 distinct CDR3 sequences, over 80% of which are singletons, and roughly 0.5% rests with the top ten. Sequencing input: CD8+ T cells from PBMCs. These TCRs come from a human donor with multiple sclerosis.

The CDR3 region is CASSYDTSRGNEQFF. The CDR3, as DNA: TGTGCCAGCAGCTACGACACTTCCCGGGGAAATGAGCAGTTCTTC. The chain is built from TRBV5-6 and TRBJ2-1; a weak D match, TRBD2 (5 bases). The CDR3 is made up of 15 amino acids. Germline V gene sequence: CDR1 SGHDT, CDR2 YYEEEE. Between the trimmed V and J ends, which lost 3 bases and 7 bases, there was a span of 17 bases.

Written as DNA, the CDR3 is TGTGCCAGTACCCAGGGAGGGGGCGGACAGCCCCAGCATTTT. Translating it yields CASTQGGGGQPQHF. The chain employs TRBV19 and TRBJ1-5, with TRBD1 matching 7 bases. The junction had 10 bases not matched to a gene; V was cut back by 7 bases and J by 7 bases. This CDR3 spans 14 amino acids. Germline V gene lookup returns CDR1 LNHDA and CDR2 SQIVND (reference sequence). Looking up the rest from reference TRBV19 and TRBJ1-5 gives the full variable domain: DGGITQSPKYLFRKEGQNVTLSCEQNLNHDAMYWYRQDPGQGLRLIYYSQIVNDFQKGDIAEGYSVSREKKESFPLTVTSAQKNPTAFYLCASTQGGGGQPQHFGDGTRLSIL.

This sequence joins TRBV5-1 and TRBJ2-3; 10 nucleotides match TRBD2. The junction had 5 bases not matched to a gene; V was cut back by 0 bases and J by 4 bases. The germline gives CDR1 SGHRS, CDR2 YFSETQ. The CDR3 loop spans 16 amino acids. CDR3 region: CASSLGSGGAADTQYF. CDR3 nucleotide sequence: TGCGCCAGCAGCTTGGGAAGCGGGGGGGCCGCAGATACGCAGTATTTT.

This chain uses TRBV19 with TRBJ1-2; the D gene is possibly TRBD1 (6 bases). Germline assignment: CDR1 LNHDA and CDR2 SQIVND (reference sequence). Trimming removed 4 bases from V and 0 bases from J, with 15 bases in between. The CDR3 extends over 16 amino acids. This CDR3 is CASSTSDRTSNYGYTF. The CDR3 nucleotides read TGTGCCAGTAGTACCTCGGACAGAACCTCTAACTATGGCTACACCTTC.

This sequence joins TRBV7-9 and TRBJ1-5; D gene ambiguous. The germline V and J ends were trimmed by 5 bases and 2 bases, with 13 bases remaining between them. CDR1 and CDR2 from the germline V gene are SEHNR and FQNEAQ (reference sequence). This CDR3 has 15 residues. The CDR3 DNA follows: TGTGCCAGCAGCCTCCGGTCGGACGGCAATCAGCCCCAGCATTTT. It yields the protein CASSLRSDGNQPQHF.

The chain recombines TRBV30 with TRBJ2-1, with 12 positions matching TRBD2. Germline CDR1 GTSNPN, CDR2 SVGIG (reference sequence). V shed 1 base, J shed 12 bases, and the junction held 16 bases outside the gene matches. This CDR3 contains 17 residues. In DNA, the CDR3 is TGTGCCTGGAGTGCTGCCCTAGCGGGAGGGGTGGGCCTGGCGCAGTTCTTC. Protein product: CAWSAALAGGVGLAQFF. Full variable domain (missing parts from reference TRBV30 and TRBJ2-1): SQTIHQWPATLVQPVGSPLSLECTVEGTSNPNLYWYRQAAGRGLQLLFYSVGIGQISSEVPQNLSASRPQDRQFILSSKKLLLSDSGFYLCAWSAALAGGVGLAQFFGPGTRLTVL.

This chain links TRBV6-1 with TRBJ2-1; D gene ambiguous. The CDR3 loop spans 15 amino acids. The V gene lost 0 bases and the J gene lost 0 bases, with 6 bases spanning the gap. Germline CDR1 MNHNS, CDR2 SASEGT. DNA for the CDR3: TGTGCCAGCAGTGAAGCTGCGGTCTCCTACAATGAGCAGTTCTTC. The encoded protein is CASSEAAVSYNEQFF.

J is TRBJ1-4 and V is TRBV7-9; no clear D gene. Germline CDR1 and CDR2: SEHNR and FQNEAQ (reference sequence). CDR3 length: 15 amino acids. V dropped 3 bases and J dropped 7 bases, with 15 bases sitting between them. The CDR3 is CASSFTETRSEKLFF. The DNA of the CDR3 is TGTGCCAGCAGCTTTACAGAAACCAGGAGTGAAAAACTGTTTTTT.

The rearrangement uses TRBV19 and TRBJ2-1; TRBD1 matches at 10 bases. The germline gives CDR1 LNHDA, CDR2 SQIVND (reference sequence). J gave up 5 bases and V 3 bases, and 4 bases lay outside the gene matches. This CDR3 is built from 15 residues. The CDR3 sequence: CASSIGDRGNNEQFF. The CDR3 coding sequence is TGTGCCAGTAGTATCGGGGACAGGGGCAACAATGAGCAGTTCTTC.

This clonotype was detected only once. This rearrangement joins TRBV27 to TRBJ1-1, with D possibly matching TRBD1 (5 bases). This CDR3 comprises 16 residues. Per the germline V gene, CDR1 is MNHEY and CDR2 is SMNVEV (reference sequence). Trimming stripped 3 bases from V and 4 bases from J, with 18 bases between. CDR3 protein: CASSFRGVTGGTEAFF. In nucleotides, the CDR3 is TGTGCCAGCAGTTTTCGGGGGGTCACTGGAGGCACTGAAGCTTTCTTT.

This clonotype was counted a single time. The chain employs TRBV27 and TRBJ2-1; D unclear. Trimming took 3 bases from V and 4 from J, leaving 7 bases between them. The CDR3 is 13 residues long. Germline CDR1 is MNHEY and CDR2 is SMNVEV (reference sequence). CDR3 sequence (DNA): TGTGCCAGCAGTTTCGATCTGTACAATGAGCAGTTCTTC. This gives the protein CASSFDLYNEQFF.

The V gene is TRBV7-9, the J gene TRBJ1-6; 8 bases are shared with TRBD1. This CDR3 is built from 17 residues. V gave up 5 bases and J gave up 0 bases; unmatched junction bases: 6. CDR1 and CDR2 (germline): SEHNR, FQNEAQ (reference sequence). CDR3: CASSPGTGSSYNSPLHF. The CDR3 region has the DNA TGTGCCAGCAGCCCCGGGACAGGAAGCTCCTATAATTCACCCCTCCACTTT. Using reference TRBV7-9 and TRBJ1-6 for the parts outside the CDR3, the full variable domain is DTGVSQNPRHKITKRGQNVTFRCDPISEHNRLYWYRQTLGQGPEFLTYFQNEAQLEKSRLLSDRFSAERPKGSFSTLEIQRTEQGDSAMYLCASSPGTGSSYNSPLHFGNGTRLTVT.

The rearrangement links TRBV5-8 to TRBJ2-1; TRBD2 agrees at 7 bases. Per germline, CDR1 SGHTS and CDR2 YDEGEE. V trimming: 1 base; J trimming: 3 bases; junction bases outside the gene matches: 10. This CDR3 comprises 17 residues. CDR3 coding DNA: TGTGCCAGCAGCTTGTCTTCGGGGCGGGGGTTCTACAATGAGCAGTTCTTC. This sequence encodes CASSLSSGRGFYNEQFF.

This sequence joins TRBV12-3 or TRBV12-4 and TRBJ1-6; D call uncertain. The ends were cut back, 2 bases at V and 7 bases at J, with 3 bases in the middle. This CDR3 contains 12 residues. CDR3: CASSLQNSPLHF. CDR3 nucleotide sequence: TGTGCCAGCAGTTTACAGAATTCACCCCTCCACTTT.

This sequence joins TRBV7-9 and TRBJ2-1, with unresolved D. The CDR3 is 14 residues long. The germline V and J ends were trimmed by 7 bases and 0 bases, with 10 bases remaining between them. The germline V gene has CDR1 SEHNR and CDR2 FQNEAQ (reference sequence). DNA of the CDR3: TGTGCCAGCAACGGCGGAGACTCCTACAATGAGCAGTTCTTC. Protein product: CASNGGDSYNEQFF.

The chain employs TRBV19 and TRBJ2-1; weak D call: TRBD1 (6 bases). The germline CDR1 and CDR2 sequences are LNHDA and SQIVND (reference sequence). The CDR3 runs to 15 residues. V was trimmed by 4 bases and J by 1 base, leaving 11 bases between them. In nucleotides, the CDR3 is TGTGCCAGTAGTAAGATACAGGGTTCCTACAATGAGCAGTTCTTC. Translated: CASSKIQGSYNEQFF.

The chain links TRBV19 to TRBJ2-1; 8 bases map to TRBD2. The junction had 13 bases not matched to a gene; V was cut back by 11 bases and J by 7 bases. Germline CDR1 LNHDA, CDR2 SQIVND (reference sequence). The CDR3 has 14 residues. CDR3 sequence (DNA): TGTGCCCCCGGGGGGGCGAATTCCCGGAATGAGCAGTTCTTC. It is translated as CAPGGANSRNEQFF.

This clonotype was counted a single time. The J gene is TRBJ2-2, the V gene TRBV7-2; D not certain. Germline CDR1 SGHTA, CDR2 FQGNSA. Trimming took off 1 base at V and 4 bases at J, with 4 bases between the two ends. CDR3 size: 13 residues. CDR3 nucleotide sequence: TGTGCCAGCAGCTTAGTTATCACCGGGGAGCTGTTTTTT. Protein sequence: CASSLVITGELFF.